This T cell receptor (beta chain) was sequenced in a study of blood T cell repertoires in COVID-19. In the study overall: T cells, B-cell-depleted T cells, or PBMCs provided the cDNA or gDNA that served as material.

Per the germline V gene, CDR1 is LNHDA and CDR2 is SQIVND (reference sequence). The CDR3 sequence is 17 residues long. With 4 bases clipped from V and 1 base from J, the junction kept 6 bases outside the gene matches. Original handling: The assay estimated nucleated cells by amplifying reference gene primers. Sequencing used immunoSEQ multiplex PCR; TCRdb keeps in-frame clones, though not all of them. D and trimming were read from the DNA, whereas the V and J calls and clone size are those reported in that table. Of some 140,000 clones listed, roughly 78% are singletons. This clonotype originated in a man aged 60 to 75 with acute or convalescent COVID-19. The rearrangement uses TRBV19 and TRBJ2-5, with TRBD2 matching over 13 bases. Sequencing was done on a sample of peripheral blood. The CDR3 nucleotides read TGTGCCAGTAGTACGGGACGACTAGCGGGAGGCCAAGAGACCCAGTACTTC. It yields the protein CASSTGRLAGGQETQYF.